These 18 T cell receptor beta chains were sequenced from one sample in a study of OX40 agonist ivuxolimab in advanced cancers. Using immunoSEQ multiplex PCR, the repertoire was profiled, and TCRdb retains in-frame clones only, with some absent. The data contain about 79,000 clones, about 94% of them singletons. This specimen was CD4+ or CD8+ T cells sorted from blood, taken in a trial of the OX40 agonist ivuxolimab. The receptors shown here come from an adult with an advanced solid tumor such as melanoma, head and neck, liver or kidney cancer.

The chain uses TRBV27 and TRBJ2-7; D gene unclear. Trimming removed 7 bases from V and 2 bases from J, with 9 bases in between. Germline V lookup: CDR1 MNHEY, CDR2 SMNVEV (reference sequence). The CDR3 loop spans 12 amino acids. The CDR3 sequence: CASKRDPYEQYF. CDR3 bases: TGTGCCAGCAAACGAGATCCCTACGAGCAGTACTTC.

With respect to this clone: Its ends do not fully match the called genes, so a read error is possible. The rearrangement uses TRBV7-2 and TRBJ1-1, with D unclear. The CDR3 extends over 17 amino acids. Germline assignment: CDR1 SGHTA and CDR2 FQGNSA. DNA for the CDR3: TGTGCCAGCAGCTTAGACCCGACCGATACGTTGAAGACTGAAGCTTTCTTT. Encoded protein: CASSLDPTDTLKTEAFF.

This sequence joins TRBV2 and TRBJ1-5; TRBD1 matches at 9 bases. Losses at the gene ends were 4 bases for V and 2 bases for J; bases not matched to a gene: 3. The CDR3 loop spans 15 amino acids. Germline loops: CDR1 SNHLY, CDR2 FYNNEI. The DNA of the CDR3 is TGTGCCAGCAGTGGGACAGGGGTCGGCAATCAGCCCCAGCATTTT. Translating it yields CASSGTGVGNQPQHF.

The chain recombines TRBV14 with TRBJ2-3; D tentatively fits TRBD1 or TRBD2 (5 bases each). The CDR3 is 14 amino acids. V was pared by 5 bases and J by 5 bases, with 14 bases between. The germline gives CDR1 SGHDN, CDR2 FVKESK. The CDR3 DNA is TGTGCCAGCAGCGCCGGGACCTGGGGAGATACGCAGTATTTT. Its translation: CASSAGTWGDTQYF.

This clone was counted a single time. The V and J genes are TRBV6-1 and TRBJ2-7; D ambiguous. The CDR3 has 10 residues. From germline, CDR1 is MNHNS and CDR2 SASEGT. V dropped 5 bases and J dropped 7 bases, with 6 bases sitting between them. For the CDR3, the DNA is TGTGCCAGCAGTCCAAAAGAGCAGTACTTC. Encoded protein: CASSPKEQYF.

The rearrangement links TRBV7-9 to TRBJ2-5; no reliable D call. Between the trimmed V and J ends, which lost 1 base and 7 bases, there was a span of 10 bases. Looked up from germline, CDR1 is SEHNR and CDR2 is FQNEAQ (reference sequence). The CDR3 is 13 amino acids. The CDR3 DNA follows: TGTGCCAGCAGCTTAGATCCCTTGGGGACCCAGTACTTC. It codes for CASSLDPLGTQYF.

The V call is TRBV7-9, the J call TRBJ2-7; the D call may be TRBD1 or TRBD2 (5 bases each). V dropped 4 bases and J dropped 6 bases, with 16 bases sitting between them. The length of the CDR3 is 14 residues. Germline CDR1 reads SEHNR; CDR2 reads FQNEAQ (reference sequence). CDR3 nucleotides: TGTGCCAGCAGCTCCACAAGAAGGGACGGCGAGCAGTACTTC. Amino acid sequence: CASSSTRRDGEQYF.

The chain carries TRBV27 and TRBJ2-7; 8 bases fit TRBD1. CDR3 length: 15 residues. The germline CDR1 and CDR2 sequences are MNHEY and SMNVEV (reference sequence). Germline trimming cut 4 bases from V and 6 bases from J; bases unmatched to any gene: 11. The CDR3 DNA is TGTGCCAGCAGTTCCCCCCCCAGGGGGCGCGGCGAGCAGTACTTC. It encodes CASSSPPRGRGEQYF.

The rearrangement joins TRBV28 to TRBJ2-7; maybe TRBD1 (6 bases). Germline CDR1 and CDR2: MDHEN and SYDVKM. This CDR3 has 12 amino acids. The ends were cut back, 6 bases at V and 7 bases at J, with 13 bases in the middle. CDR3 DNA: TGTGCCAGCAGCCCCCCAGGGGAGGAGCAGTACTTC. Encoded protein: CASSPPGEEQYF.

The gene calls are TRBV9 and TRBJ2-3, with D perhaps given as TRBD1 or TRBD2 (6 bases each). CDR3 length: 15 residues. The V and J ends lost 0 bases and 0 bases respectively, with 8 bases between them. CDR1 is SGDLS, CDR2 YYNGEE, per germline. In nucleotides, the CDR3 is TGTGCCAGCAGCGTAGAAGGGGGGAGCACAGATACGCAGTATTTT. This translates into CASSVEGGSTDTQYF.

V and J are TRBV9 and TRBJ2-3, with a possible D match to TRBD1 (6 bases). The CDR3 runs 16 residues. Germline V gives CDR1 SGDLS, CDR2 YYNGEE. V was trimmed by 0 bases and J by 4 bases, leaving 15 bases between them. The CDR3 loop is CASSVAGGQLADTQYF. The CDR3 DNA sequence: TGTGCCAGCAGCGTAGCTGGCGGACAGCTAGCAGATACGCAGTATTTT.

V is TRBV15 and J is TRBJ2-1; 7 bases align to TRBD2. This CDR3 region has 15 residues. After removal of 5 bases from V and 4 bases from J, the junction contained 8 bases not matched to a gene. Per the germline V gene, CDR1 is LNHNV and CDR2 is YYDKDF (reference sequence). The CDR3 nucleotides are TGTGCCACCAGCGATAAAGCGGGGTTATACAATGAGCAGTTCTTC. Translation: CATSDKAGLYNEQFF.

This clone was found once. The chain uses TRBV28 and TRBJ2-2; the match to TRBD2 covers 7 bases. Germline CDR1 MDHEN, CDR2 SYDVKM. V was clipped by 5 bases and J by 5 bases; unmatched bases: 11. The CDR3 consists of 16 residues. CDR3 in DNA: TGTGCCAGCAGTCGTGAGGGAGGGCCGGGGACCGGGGAGCTGTTTTTT. This encodes CASSREGGPGTGELFF.

The CDR3: CASSQGQGDEQFF. The CDR3 DNA is TGCGCCAGCAGCCAAGGACAGGGTGATGAGCAGTTCTTC. The chain carries TRBV4-1 and TRBJ2-1, with 7 nucleotides matching TRBD1. The CDR3 loop spans 13 amino acids. Looked up from germline, CDR1 is MGHRA and CDR2 is YSYEKL. The J segment lost 8 bases and the V segment lost 1 base, leaving 2 bases of the junction unmatched.

The rearrangement uses TRBV4-1 and TRBJ2-7; a weak D match, TRBD1 (6 bases). Deletions cut 1 base from V and 2 bases from J, with 15 bases between. Germline CDR1 MGHRA, CDR2 YSYEKL. This CDR3 has 16 amino acids. The CDR3 is CASSQVLGHRTYEQYF. As DNA, the CDR3 is TGCGCCAGCAGCCAAGTGTTGGGACACCGGACCTACGAGCAGTACTTC.

The chain couples TRBV14 to TRBJ1-6; D gene ambiguous. This CDR3 comprises 13 residues. Germline values: CDR1 SGHDN, CDR2 FVKESK. V lost 3 bases, J lost 9 bases, and 9 bases lay in between. The CDR3 DNA reads as TGTGCCAGCAGCCACACGGGAGGTTCACCCCTCCACTTT. Protein sequence: CASSHTGGSPLHF.

This chain links TRBV27 with TRBJ2-7; D may be TRBD2 (6 bases). Per the germline V gene, CDR1 is MNHEY and CDR2 is SMNVEV (reference sequence). The V end lost 4 bases, the J end lost 4 bases, and 11 bases lay between the germline ends. This CDR3 has 13 amino acids. The CDR3 sequence: CASSWGVYYEQYF. CDR3 nucleotide sequence: TGTGCCAGCAGTTGGGGGGTTTATTACGAGCAGTACTTC.

The J gene is TRBJ2-7, the V gene TRBV2, with D unresolved. Germline-derived CDR1 and CDR2 are SNHLY and FYNNEI. Trimming removed 3 bases at V and 2 bases at J, with 11 bases between. The CDR3 has 14 amino acids. The CDR3 region is CASSDQASTYEQYF. In DNA form, the CDR3 reads TGTGCCAGCAGTGATCAAGCGAGTACCTACGAGCAGTACTTC.